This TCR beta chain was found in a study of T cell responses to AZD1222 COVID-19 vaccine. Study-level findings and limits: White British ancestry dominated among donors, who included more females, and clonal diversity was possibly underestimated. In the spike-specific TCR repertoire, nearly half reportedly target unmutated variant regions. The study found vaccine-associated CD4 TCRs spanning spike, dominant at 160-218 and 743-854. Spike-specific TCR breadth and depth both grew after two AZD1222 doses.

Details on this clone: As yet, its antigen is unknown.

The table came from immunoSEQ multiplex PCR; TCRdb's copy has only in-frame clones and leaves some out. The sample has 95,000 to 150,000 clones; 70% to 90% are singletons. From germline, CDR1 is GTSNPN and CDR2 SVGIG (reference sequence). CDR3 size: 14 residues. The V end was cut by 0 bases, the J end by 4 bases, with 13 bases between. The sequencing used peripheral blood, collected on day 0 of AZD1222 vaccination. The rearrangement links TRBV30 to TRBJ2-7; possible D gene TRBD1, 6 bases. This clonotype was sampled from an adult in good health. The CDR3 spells CAWSVPGANYEQYF. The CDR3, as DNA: TGTGCCTGGAGTGTTCCAGGGGCGAATTACGAGCAGTACTTC.